A selection of T cell receptor beta chains follows, all from one sample in a study of shared clonotypes between healthy human individuals. Measured with immunoSEQ multiplex PCR; TCRdb has only the in-frame clones, and not every one. The sample lists about 1 million clones, 65% to 75% occurring once. Specimen: memory CD4+ T cells sorted from blood. Every receptor here comes from a man in his late teens or twenties in good health. Both conserved end residues are trimmed from each CDR3. Clone size is shown for a subset of rows, as once, few, many or a class of expanded clone.

abundance: few; j_gene: TRBJ1-6; v_gene: TRBV2; CDR3aa: ASSSRDRGNSPLH
abundance: .; j_gene: TRBJ1-2; v_gene: TRBV23-1; CDR3aa: ASSERQGAFDGYT
abundance: .; j_gene: TRBJ1-4; v_gene: TRBV28; CDR3aa: ASSFPAATNEKLF
abundance: .; j_gene: TRBJ1-2; v_gene: TRBV28; CDR3aa: ASMGGYGYT
abundance: .; j_gene: TRBJ2-7; v_gene: TRBV10-3; CDR3aa: AIRGGTYEQY
abundance: .; j_gene: TRBJ1-2; v_gene: TRBV19; CDR3aa: ASSSPGQGGYGYT
abundance: few; j_gene: TRBJ2-5; v_gene: TRBV7-2; CDR3aa: ASSPGGGGYETQY
abundance: .; j_gene: TRBJ2-7; v_gene: TRBV19; CDR3aa: ASSRGLAGDEQY
abundance: .; j_gene: TRBJ2-7; v_gene: TRBV19; CDR3aa: ASSMGEVGEQY
abundance: .; j_gene: TRBJ2-5; v_gene: TRBV7-9; CDR3aa: ASSFGRNDRETQY
abundance: .; j_gene: TRBJ1-4; v_gene: TRBV5-1; CDR3aa: ARNRGSEGEKLF
abundance: .; j_gene: TRBJ2-2; v_gene: TRBV7-9; CDR3aa: ASSLDWAGGELF
abundance: .; j_gene: TRBJ2-5; v_gene: TRBV4-1; CDR3aa: ASSGPREETQY
abundance: .; j_gene: TRBJ2-2; v_gene: TRBV2; CDR3aa: ASEGQANTGELF
abundance: many; j_gene: TRBJ2-3; v_gene: TRBV6-5; CDR3aa: ASSVGQGADTQY
abundance: .; j_gene: TRBJ2-5; v_gene: TRBV9; CDR3aa: ASSLDSGGPYETQY
abundance: few; j_gene: TRBJ1-4; v_gene: TRBV30; CDR3aa: AWSVGGKEKLF
abundance: .; j_gene: TRBJ1-2; v_gene: TRBV7-3; CDR3aa: ASSPDGVYGYT
abundance: few; j_gene: TRBJ1-6; v_gene: TRBV5-4; CDR3aa: ASSLGTERKSPLH
abundance: .; j_gene: TRBJ1-3; v_gene: TRBV21-1; CDR3aa: ASSKLVRAGNTIY
abundance: .; j_gene: TRBJ2-3; v_gene: TRBV11-2; CDR3aa: ASSLDTAGANTDTQY
abundance: .; j_gene: TRBJ1-4; v_gene: TRBV6-6; CDR3aa: ASSSMGRGTNEKLF
abundance: few; j_gene: TRBJ2-7; v_gene: TRBV29-1; CDR3aa: SVLNRGSYEQY
abundance: .; j_gene: TRBJ1-2; v_gene: TRBV5-4; CDR3aa: ASSLAGTVGLSYGYT
abundance: .; j_gene: TRBJ2-7; v_gene: TRBV10-1; CDR3aa: ASSPGGANSYEQY
abundance: .; j_gene: TRBJ2-1; v_gene: TRBV4-1; CDR3aa: ASSPALAGSYDNEQF
abundance: once; j_gene: TRBJ2-7; v_gene: TRBV11-2; CDR3aa: ASSLDRGSFHEQY
abundance: few; j_gene: TRBJ1-6; v_gene: TRBV4-1; CDR3aa: ASSQEGDRNSPLH
abundance: .; j_gene: TRBJ2-5; v_gene: TRBV7-8; CDR3aa: ASSLSPSETQY
abundance: .; j_gene: TRBJ2-1; v_gene: TRBV5-1; CDR3aa: ASISGTGDLEQF
abundance: few; j_gene: TRBJ2-2; v_gene: TRBV5-1; CDR3aa: ASQRGGTNTGELF